These T cell receptor beta chains were read from a single sample in a study of cytomegalovirus exposure and HLA in healthy donors. The method was immunoSEQ multiplex PCR; TCRdb's version includes in-frame clones alone and lacks a portion of them. The sample holds about 130,000 clones, approximately 80% seen once. Sequencing input: PBMCs. The receptors derive from a male donor in good health and CMV-seronegative. CDR3s include the opening cysteine and the closing phenylalanine or tryptophan. A D gene is named only where the DNA matches it firmly. Size values are once, few and many counts, or a class for expanded clones, and some rows have none.

v_call	j_call	clone_size	d_call	cdr3_aa	cdr3_nt
TRBV9	TRBJ2-1	-	TRBD1	CASSVDGQGNGNEQFF	TGTGCCAGCAGCGTAGACGGACAGGGTAACGGCAATGAGCAGTTCTTC
TRBV6-4	TRBJ2-3	few	TRBD1	CASSADRGRTDTQYF	TGTGCCAGCAGTGCCGACAGGGGGCGAACAGATACGCAGTATTTT
TRBV19	TRBJ1-3	-	-	CASSIGSRNTIYF	TGTGCCAGTAGTATTGGCTCAAGAAACACCATATATTTT
TRBV7-9	TRBJ2-7	few	-	CASSLQGPKKYF	TGTGCCAGCAGCTTACAGGGCCCTAAAAAATACTTC
TRBV7-9	TRBJ2-7	-	TRBD2	CASSSRLAGKNEQYF	TGTGCCAGCAGCTCTCGATTAGCGGGAAAAAACGAGCAGTACTTC
TRBV6-6	TRBJ2-7	-	TRBD2	CAIRTSGSGEQYF	TGTGCCATCAGGACTAGCGGGAGTGGCGAGCAGTACTTC
TRBV7-2	TRBJ2-5	-	-	CASSLTGYQETQYF	TGTGCCAGCAGCTTGACAGGATACCAAGAGACCCAGTACTTC
TRBV19	TRBJ1-2	-	TRBD1	CASSPRGIAGYTF	TGTGCCAGTAGCCCCAGGGGGATCGCTGGCTACACCTTC
TRBV7-9	TRBJ1-2	few	TRBD1	CASSGTGGRVNGYTF	TGTGCCAGCAGCGGTACAGGGGGCCGGGTAAATGGCTACACCTTC
TRBV4-2	TRBJ2-1	-	-	CASSQDPGFLNEQFF	TGTGCCAGCAGCCAAGATCCAGGCTTTCTAAATGAGCAGTTCTTC
TRBV27	TRBJ2-3	-	-	CASRGLGPSQEDTQYF	TGTGCCAGCAGGGGACTGGGGCCCTCCCAAGAAGATACGCAGTATTTT
TRBV7-8	TRBJ1-6	-	-	CASSQQGSYNSPLHF	TGTGCCAGCAGCCAGCAGGGTTCCTATAATTCACCCCTCCACTTT
TRBV11-2	TRBJ1-4	-	-	CASSPPQGRDEKLFF	TGTGCCAGCAGCCCTCCTCAGGGCCGGGATGAAAAACTGTTTTTT
TRBV30	TRBJ1-2	once	-	CAWSVIGRGNYGYTF	TGTGCCTGGAGTGTTATAGGGAGAGGGAACTATGGCTACACCTTC
TRBV18	TRBJ2-7	-	TRBD1	CASSPSGQGGHEQYF	TGTGCCAGCTCACCATCTGGACAGGGAGGCCACGAGCAGTACTTC
TRBV6-6	TRBJ1-5	few	-	CASSYGAGNQPQHF	TGTGCCAGCAGTTACGGGGCGGGGAATCAGCCCCAGCATTTT
TRBV19	TRBJ2-1	-	-	CASTAGARWNEQFF	TGTGCCAGCACCGCGGGGGCCCGGTGGAATGAGCAGTTCTTC
TRBV13	TRBJ1-1	-	-	CASSTGTEAFF	TGTGCCAGCAGTACGGGCACTGAAGCTTTCTTT
TRBV4-1	TRBJ1-4	few	-	CASSQDRVVEKLFF	TGCGCCAGCAGCCAAGACAGGGTAGTCGAAAAACTGTTTTTT
TRBV27	TRBJ2-5	-	TRBD2	CASSLGGGGYQETQYF	TGTGCCAGCAGTTTGGGGGGGGGAGGGTACCAAGAGACCCAGTACTTC
TRBV10-3	TRBJ1-1	-	-	CAITRGAGSLERVDTEAFF	TGTGCCATCACCCGGGGGGCAGGCTCCCTAGAGCGTGTGGACACTGAAGCTTTCTTT
TRBV19	TRBJ2-5	-	TRBD2	CASSTNLLAEETQYF	TGTGCCAGTAGTACTAACCTGCTAGCGGAAGAGACCCAGTACTTC
TRBV6-1	TRBJ2-3	few	TRBD1	CASSKDRVVTDTQYF	TGTGCCAGCAGTAAAGACAGGGTGGTGACAGATACGCAGTATTTT
TRBV29-1	TRBJ2-7	-	TRBD1	CSVEAGTETYEQYF	TGCAGCGTTGAAGCCGGGACAGAAACCTACGAGCAGTACTTC